This T cell receptor (beta chain) was retrieved from a study of CD8 T cells in Susac syndrome. Background on the study: Patients with Susac syndrome who were sequenced included six with active disease and eight in remission.

Reverse transcription of roughly 0.5 to 1 ug RNA was carried out with random hexamers. The TCR beta CDR3 was amplified by immunoSEQ multiplex PCR across 54 Vbeta, 13 Jbeta. TCRdb recomputed calls from the immunoSEQ multiplex PCR reads with MiXCR, one row per CDR3 protein. The sample has some 170,000 distinct CDR3 sequences, about 94% seen once; the top ten hold approximately 0.099%. The ends were cut back, 5 bases at V and 6 bases at J, with 13 bases in the middle. This CDR3 comprises 13 residues. The germline gives CDR1 SEHNR, CDR2 FQNEAQ (reference sequence). Negative isolation yielded CD4+ and CD8+ T cells, and FACS enriched TEMRA cells.

This chain links TRBV7-9 with TRBJ1-1; a possible D gene is TRBD1 (5 bases). Sequencing used CD4+ T cells from PBMCs. The sequence derives from a human donor with Susac syndrome. The CDR3 DNA follows: TGTGCCAGCAGCGAAACGTCCAGGGCTGAAGCTTTCTTT. Its translation: CASSETSRAEAFF.